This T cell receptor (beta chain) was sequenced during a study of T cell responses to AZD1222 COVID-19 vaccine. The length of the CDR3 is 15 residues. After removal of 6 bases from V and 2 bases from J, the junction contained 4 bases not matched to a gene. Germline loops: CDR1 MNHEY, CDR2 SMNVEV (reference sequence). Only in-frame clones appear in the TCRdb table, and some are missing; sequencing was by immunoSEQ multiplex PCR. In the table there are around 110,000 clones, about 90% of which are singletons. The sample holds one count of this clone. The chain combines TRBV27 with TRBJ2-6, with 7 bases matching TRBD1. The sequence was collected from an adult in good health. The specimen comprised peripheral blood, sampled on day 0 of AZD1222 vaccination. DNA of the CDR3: TGTGCCAGCAGAACAGGGGACCCTGGGGCCAACGTCCTGACTTTC. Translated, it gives CASRTGDPGANVLTF.